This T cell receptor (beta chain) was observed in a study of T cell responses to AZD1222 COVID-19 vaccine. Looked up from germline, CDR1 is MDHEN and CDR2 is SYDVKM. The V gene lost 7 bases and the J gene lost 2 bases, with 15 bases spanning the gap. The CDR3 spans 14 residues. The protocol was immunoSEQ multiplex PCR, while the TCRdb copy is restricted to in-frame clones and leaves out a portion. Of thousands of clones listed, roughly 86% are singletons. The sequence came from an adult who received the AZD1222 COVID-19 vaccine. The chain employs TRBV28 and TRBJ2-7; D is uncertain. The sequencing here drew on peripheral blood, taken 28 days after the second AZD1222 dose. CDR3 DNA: TGTGCCAGCACCCTCGGTGGCAGACCCTACGAGCAGTACTTC. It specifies CASTLGGRPYEQYF.